This T cell receptor (beta chain) appears in the sequencing data of a study of OX40 agonist ivuxolimab in advanced cancers. About the study: The mean age was roughly 60 years, ranging from 23 to 79, with under 90% of participants male.

Study-wide results and caveats: Compared with others, partial responders at 0.1-3.0 mg/kg displayed clonal expansion among the lowest. The study found that CD8+ T cells averaged more expanded clones than CD4+.

CDR1 and CDR2 from the germline V gene are SGHRS and YFSETQ. The CDR3 is 18 amino acids. V was clipped by 1 base and J by 0 bases; unmatched bases: 5. This clone was picked up one time. Its antigen remains unknown. TCRdb's table, derived via immunoSEQ multiplex PCR, lists solely in-frame clones and lacks some. The table lists about 24,000 clones, roughly 85% of them singletons, with 16% in the top ten. Sequenced material: CD4+ or CD8+ T cells sorted from blood, taken in a trial of the OX40 agonist ivuxolimab. The sequence was collected from an adult with an advanced solid tumor such as melanoma, head and neck, liver or kidney cancer. The chain couples TRBV5-1 to TRBJ2-1; TRBD2 matches at 12 bases. In DNA, the CDR3 is TGCGCCAGCAGCTTGAGATGGACTAGCGGGGTCTCCTACAATGAGCAGTTCTTC. Protein: CASSLRWTSGVSYNEQFF.